The 28 T cell receptor beta chains in this list originate from one sample, sequenced in a study of T cell responses to AZD1222 COVID-19 vaccine. Sequencing was performed with immunoSEQ multiplex PCR; in TCRdb, only in-frame clones are kept and a portion is missing. This sample yields roughly 45,000 clones, of which over 65% are seen a single time; over 6.5% belongs to the top ten. Sequenced material: peripheral blood, taken on day 0 of AZD1222 vaccination. The source is an adult in good health.

V gene TRBV7-2 combines with J gene TRBJ2-4; no clear D gene. Germline CDR1 SGHTA, CDR2 FQGNSA. This CDR3 has 13 residues. Trimming pared 1 base from V and 7 bases from J, leaving 8 bases between. The CDR3 region is CASSLEERNIQYF. The CDR3 nucleotides read TGTGCCAGCAGCTTAGAGGAGAGGAACATTCAGTACTTC.

This clone was detected only once. The genes are TRBV6-2 or TRBV6-3 and TRBJ2-7; a weak D match, TRBD1 (6 bases). CDR1 is MNHEY and CDR2 is SVGEGT in the germline V gene. Between the trimmed V and J ends, which lost 0 bases and 2 bases, there was a span of 11 bases. The CDR3 length is 15 residues. Written as DNA, the CDR3 is TGTGCCAGCAGTTACTCGGGGGCTTTCGCCTACGAGCAGTACTTC. This sequence encodes CASSYSGAFAYEQYF.

The chain employs TRBV6-6 and TRBJ1-5; 9 bases are a match to TRBD1. This CDR3 is built from 16 residues. V was pared by 0 bases and J by 5 bases, with 5 bases of the junction left unmatched. The germline V gene encodes CDR1 MNHNY and CDR2 SVGAGI (reference sequence). The CDR3 spells CASSYSGQGPYQPQHF. CDR3 nucleotide sequence: TGTGCCAGCAGTTACTCGGGACAGGGCCCATATCAGCCCCAGCATTTT.

This chain connects TRBV9 to TRBJ1-6; D is uncertain. Germline V gives CDR1 SGDLS, CDR2 YYNGEE. Trimming removed 0 bases from V and 8 bases from J, with 6 bases in between. The CDR3 spans 13 residues. The CDR3 sequence is CASSVDLHSPLHF. The CDR3 nucleotides read TGTGCCAGCAGCGTAGATCTCCATTCACCCCTCCACTTT.

The V gene is TRBV6-1, the J gene TRBJ2-1, with a weak D call TRBD1 (6 bases). The CDR3 contains 16 residues. The V gene's germline CDR1 is MNHNS and CDR2 SASEGT. With 1 base removed from V and 2 bases from J, the gap between germline ends came to 12 bases. CDR3 residues: CASSEERGRTYNEQFF. The CDR3 DNA reads as TGTGCCAGCAGTGAAGAAAGGGGGAGAACCTACAATGAGCAGTTCTTC.

The V gene is TRBV2, the J gene TRBJ2-1; 16 positions agree with TRBD2. This CDR3 is 15 amino acids long. CDR1 and CDR2 (germline): SNHLY, FYNNEI. The V gene end was trimmed by 8 bases and the J gene end by 7 bases; junction bases not matched to a gene: 5. This chain's CDR3 is CASGTSGRAGNEQFF. The CDR3 region has the DNA TGTGCCAGCGGGACTAGCGGGAGGGCCGGGAATGAGCAGTTCTTC.

The V and J genes are TRBV28 and TRBJ1-2; 9 positions match TRBD1. CDR1 and CDR2 from the germline V gene are MDHEN and SYDVKM. This CDR3 comprises 13 residues. Trimming removed 4 bases from V and 8 bases from J; junction bases left unmatched: 5. The CDR3: CASSSGQGYGYTF. In DNA form, the CDR3 reads TGTGCCAGCAGTTCCGGACAGGGGTACGGCTACACCTTC.

The chain uses TRBV5-1 and TRBJ2-1; 7 positions match TRBD1. V was clipped by 6 bases and J by 5 bases; unmatched bases: 5. The CDR3 runs 13 residues. Germline V gene lookup returns CDR1 SGHRS and CDR2 YFSETQ. This CDR3 is CASTPGQNNEQFF. The DNA of the CDR3 is TGCGCCAGCACCCCGGGACAGAACAATGAGCAGTTCTTC. Together with reference TRBV5-1 and TRBJ2-1, the CDR3 gives the full variable domain: KAGVTQTPRYLIKTRGQQVTLSCSPISGHRSVSWYQQTPGQGLQFLFEYFSETQRNKGNFPGRFSGRQFSNSRSEMNVSTLELGDSALYLCASTPGQNNEQFFGPGTRLTVL.

Turning to this clone: This sample also contains other DNA sequences that code for the same CDR3. This chain links TRBV18 with TRBJ2-2, with TRBD1 identical over 8 bases. CDR3 length: 16 residues. V lost 3 bases, J lost 1 base, and 4 bases stayed unmatched. The germline V gene has CDR1 KGHSH and CDR2 LQKENI. Here the CDR3 reads CASSPPTGGNTGELFF. CDR3 nucleotides: TGTGCCAGCTCACCCCCCACAGGGGGGAACACCGGGGAGCTGTTTTTT.

This rearrangement joins TRBV6-5 to TRBJ1-1, with D perhaps matching TRBD1 (6 bases). V gave up 4 bases and J gave up 3 bases, with 15 bases separating them. The length of the CDR3 is 15 residues. The germline CDR1 and CDR2 sequences are MNHEY and SVGAGI. The CDR3 coding sequence is TGTGCCAGCAGTTCGTACAGGGCGGGGGACACTGAAGCTTTCTTT. Its translation: CASSSYRAGDTEAFF.

The chain employs TRBV6-1 and TRBJ2-2; 9 bases match TRBD2. This CDR3 spans 16 amino acids. V trimming: 1 base; J trimming: 7 bases; junction bases outside the gene matches: 7. From germline, CDR1 is MNHNS and CDR2 SASEGT. The CDR3 reads CASSEVLGTSFGELFF. CDR3 DNA sequence: TGTGCCAGCAGTGAAGTGCTTGGGACTAGCTTCGGGGAGCTGTTTTTT.

This chain joins TRBV7-8 and TRBJ2-2, with 9 nucleotides matching TRBD1. Germline trimming cut 5 bases from V and 5 bases from J; bases unmatched to any gene: 6. The germline V gene has CDR1 SGHVS and CDR2 FQNEAQ. This CDR3 is built from 15 residues. CDR3: CASSPGQGRTGELFF. The CDR3 nucleotides read TGTGCCAGCAGCCCGGGACAGGGAAGGACCGGGGAGCTGTTTTTT.

The chain joins TRBV27 to TRBJ2-2; tentatively, D is TRBD1 (6 bases). Germline V CDR1 and CDR2: MNHEY, SMNVEV (reference sequence). The germline V and J ends were trimmed by 3 bases and 0 bases, with 17 bases remaining between them. The CDR3 extends over 18 amino acids. DNA of the CDR3: TGTGCCAGCAGTTTCCCGTCTAGGGGGAGAACGAACACCGGGGAGCTGTTTTTT. Translated, it gives CASSFPSRGRTNTGELFF.

This sequence joins TRBV24-1 and TRBJ2-5, with no clear D. Germline CDR1 is KGHDR and CDR2 is SFDVKD. The CDR3 loop spans 13 amino acids. V lost 5 bases and J lost 5, with 11 bases in between. CDR3 in DNA: TGTGCCACCAGTGGTCCTCTTGGGGAGACCCAGTACTTC. Translating gives CATSGPLGETQYF.

The chain links TRBV2 to TRBJ2-1; D is uncertain. V dropped 4 bases and J dropped 4 bases, with 2 bases sitting between them. CDR1 and CDR2 from the germline V gene are SNHLY and FYNNEI. The CDR3 is 11 residues long. CDR3 DNA: TGTGCCAGCAGTGGATACAATGAGCAGTTCTTC. Translated: CASSGYNEQFF.

The genes are TRBV28 and TRBJ1-5; perhaps TRBD1 as D (5 bases). The ends were cut back, 2 bases at V and 3 bases at J, with 11 bases in the middle. The CDR3 is made up of 15 amino acids. CDR1 is MDHEN, CDR2 SYDVKM, per germline. The CDR3 bases are TGTGCCAGCAGTTTAATTTCAGGGCACAATCAGCCCCAGCATTTT. This encodes CASSLISGHNQPQHF.

J is TRBJ2-3 and V is TRBV4-1; 8 bases are shared with TRBD1. Trimming at V came to 4 bases and at J to 4 bases, leaving 7 bases not matched to a gene. The CDR3 covers 15 residues. Germline lookup yields CDR1 MGHRA and CDR2 YSYEKL. This chain's CDR3 is CASSPLGQGPDTQYF. In DNA form, the CDR3 reads TGCGCCAGCAGCCCCCTCGGACAGGGTCCAGATACGCAGTATTTT.

The genes are TRBV10-3 and TRBJ1-3, with 7 bases identical to TRBD1. The CDR3 spans 13 residues. CDR1 is ENHRY and CDR2 is SYGVKD in the germline V gene. V lost 9 bases and J lost 0; bases outside the gene matches: 2. Here the CDR3 DNA reads TGTGCCATTCGACAGGGCTCTGGAAACACCATATATTTT. Residues: CAIRQGSGNTIYF.

V gene TRBV27 combines with J gene TRBJ1-5; tentative D call: TRBD1 (6 bases). CDR1 is MNHEY and CDR2 is SMNVEV in the germline V gene (reference sequence). The CDR3 spans 12 residues. V was clipped by 6 bases and J by 11 bases, with 14 bases between them. The chain's CDR3 is CASRDSSWAQHF. As DNA, the CDR3 is TGTGCCAGCAGGGACAGCTCCTGGGCCCAGCATTTT.

The chain carries TRBV7-9 and TRBJ2-7; TRBD2 agrees at 13 bases. This CDR3 contains 16 residues. Trimming at V came to 5 bases and at J to 7 bases, leaving 11 bases not matched to a gene. Germline-derived CDR1 and CDR2 are SEHNR and FQNEAQ (reference sequence). In DNA form, the CDR3 reads TGTGCCAGCAGCCTTTGGACTAGCGGGAGCGATATAGAGCAGTACTTC. Translation gives CASSLWTSGSDIEQYF.

A note on this clone: A read error may produce the germline difference seen at one junction end. This CDR3 reads CASSGVGTGEDTQYF. CDR3 nucleotides: TGTGCCAGCAGCGGGGTTGGGACAGGGGAAGACACCCAGTACTTC. V usage is TRBV7-6 and J usage is TRBJ2-5; 10 positions agree with TRBD1. Germline V gives CDR1 SGHVS, CDR2 FNYEAQ. CDR3 length equals 15 residues.

The rearrangement joins TRBV5-4 to TRBJ1-2; the D is unclear. CDR1 SGHNT and CDR2 YYREEE come from the germline V gene (reference sequence). This CDR3 has 12 amino acids. V lost 4 bases, J lost 7 bases, and 11 bases lay in between. For the CDR3, the DNA is TGTGCCAGCAGCCTGGAGGAGGGTGGCTACACCTTC. It yields the protein CASSLEEGGYTF.

The J gene is TRBJ2-1, the V gene TRBV28; 10 bases line up with TRBD2. Germline CDR1 is MDHEN and CDR2 is SYDVKM. V was clipped by 6 bases and J by 4 bases; unmatched bases: 6. The CDR3 has 15 residues. The CDR3 region is CASSPLAGAYNEQFF. Here the CDR3 DNA reads TGTGCCAGCAGCCCGCTAGCGGGGGCATACAATGAGCAGTTCTTC.

The rearrangement uses TRBV28 and TRBJ1-6; 7 bases are shared with TRBD1. From germline, CDR1 is MDHEN and CDR2 SYDVKM. The CDR3 is 13 amino acids. The junction had 6 bases not matched to a gene; V was cut back by 6 bases and J by 10 bases. CDR3 sequence: CASSPGGRSPLHF. CDR3 bases: TGTGCCAGCAGCCCAGGGGGAAGGTCACCCCTCCACTTT.

V and J are TRBV19 and TRBJ2-1, with 8 positions matching TRBD2. The length of the CDR3 is 14 residues. V lost 10 bases, J lost 2 bases, and 7 bases stayed unmatched. In germline, CDR1 is LNHDA, CDR2 SQIVND (reference sequence). The CDR3 region has the DNA TGTGCCACAGCAGGGACTAGAACCTACAATGAGCAGTTCTTC. It yields the protein CATAGTRTYNEQFF. Based on the CDR3 plus reference TRBV19 and TRBJ2-1, the full variable domain is DGGITQSPKYLFRKEGQNVTLSCEQNLNHDAMYWYRQDPGQGLRLIYYSQIVNDFQKGDIAEGYSVSREKKESFPLTVTSAQKNPTAFYLCATAGTRTYNEQFFGPGTRLTVL.

This chain links TRBV15 with TRBJ1-2; D not resolved. V dropped 0 bases and J dropped 1 base, with 0 bases sitting between them. The germline V gene has CDR1 LNHNV and CDR2 YYDKDF (reference sequence). CDR3 length: 12 amino acids. DNA for the CDR3: TGTGCCACCAGCAGAGATAACTATGGCTACACCTTC. Its protein is CATSRDNYGYTF.

The rearrangement uses TRBV5-4 and TRBJ1-4; D is ambiguous. V was trimmed by 0 bases and J by 4 bases, leaving 4 bases between them. Germline CDR1 SGHNT, CDR2 YYREEE (reference sequence). The CDR3 spans 13 residues. The CDR3 sequence: CASSLAHNEKLFF. CDR3 nucleotide sequence: TGTGCCAGCAGCTTGGCACATAATGAAAAACTGTTTTTT.

The genes are TRBV10-3 and TRBJ1-2; TRBD1 matches at 8 bases. Germline CDR1 reads ENHRY; CDR2 reads SYGVKD. The V segment lost 2 bases and the J segment 8 bases; nucleotides outside the gene matches: 10. CDR3 size: 15 residues. This chain's CDR3 is CAISEKAGGARGYTF. In DNA, the CDR3 is TGTGCCATCAGTGAGAAGGCAGGGGGCGCGAGGGGCTACACCTTC.